This is a list of T cell receptor beta chains from one sample in a study of T cells after yellow fever vaccination. TCRdb redid the calling of the 5' RACE reads with MiXCR, one entry per CDR3 protein. The sample carries over 300,000 distinct CDR3 sequences, roughly 3.5% recorded once. The sample was PBMCs, taken on the day of the yellow fever booster vaccination. The receptors stem from a man younger than 35 who received the YFV17D yellow fever vaccine. Both conserved end residues are part of each CDR3. A D gene is named only where the DNA matches it firmly. Clone size is stated in some rows and not others, as once, few, many or a class when expanded.

D,V,size,J,CDR3,DNA
.,TRBV7-2,few,TRBJ1-4,CASSRKGATNEKLFF,TGTGCCAGCAGTCGAAAGGGGGCAACTAATGAAAAACTGTTTTTT
.,TRBV29-1,many,TRBJ2-3,CSAGRSTDTQYF,TGCTCAGCTGGGAGGTCCACAGATACGCAGTATTTT
TRBD2,TRBV5-1,many,TRBJ2-7,CASSSDIRTRVYEQYF,TGCGCCAGCAGCTCGGACATACGGACTAGGGTCTACGAGCAGTACTTC
.,TRBV7-9,.,TRBJ2-1,CASSPPSPGSPVSNEQFF,TGTGCCAGCAGCCCCCCCTCTCCCGGTTCCCCAGTAAGCAATGAGCAGTTCTTC
.,TRBV5-5,many,TRBJ2-3,CASSFGLRPELSTDTQYF,TGTGCCAGCAGCTTTGGACTCCGACCAGAATTAAGCACAGATACGCAGTATTTT
.,TRBV12-3/TRBV12-4,.,TRBJ1-2,CASRGPSGYGYTF,TGTGCCAGCAGGGGACCTAGTGGCTATGGCTACACCTTC
.,TRBV11-1,many,TRBJ2-2,CASSLAFGQGTGELFF,TGTGCCAGCAGCTTAGCTTTCGGGCAGGGAACCGGGGAGCTGTTTTTT
.,TRBV4-3,many,TRBJ1-6,CASSQEGGSVF,TGCGCCAGCAGCCAAGAGGGGGGTTCTGTCTTT
TRBD2,TRBV7-3,many,TRBJ2-1,CASRDVGGTIYNEQFF,TGTGCCAGCAGGGACGTCGGGGGGACGATCTACAATGAGCAGTTCTTC
TRBD2,TRBV7-2,.,TRBJ2-3,CASSWGLAEHYRVSTDTQYF,TGTGCCAGCAGCTGGGGCCTAGCGGAACACTATCGAGTCTCCACAGATACGCAGTATTTT
.,TRBV4-2,many,TRBJ1-1,CASSKQDRPEAFF,TGTGCCAGCAGCAAACAGGATCGACCTGAAGCTTTCTTT
TRBD1,TRBV7-9,many,TRBJ1-2,CASSPKGTGVLPNYGYTF,TGTGCCAGCAGCCCTAAAGGGACAGGAGTTTTACCGAACTATGGCTACACCTTC